These 25 T cell receptor beta chains came from one sample sequenced in a study of T cell repertoires in cytomegalovirus infection (dated by TCRdb to about 2019). The sequencing machine was an Illumina HiSeq 1500. TCRdb reran the public reads through fastp at Q25 and MiXCR, keeping productive beta chains. Rows with a matching CDR3 protein are joined into one entry that keeps the most common DNA and genes. Across this sample there are 630,000 or so distinct CDR3 sequences, with approximately 24% seen only once. 8% of the sample rests with the top ten. The sample was CD8+ T cells from PBMCs. The receptors come from a human donor in good health (CMV status not recorded). Some clones in this sample may be carry-over from other donors' samples.

This clonotype was seen ten or more times. The chain is built from TRBV4-2 and TRBJ2-3; 9 nucleotides match TRBD2. Germline CDR1 LGHNA, CDR2 YNFKEQ. This CDR3 spans 16 amino acids. Trimming cost V 3 bases and J 3 bases; bases outside gene matches: 7. This CDR3 is CASSQVVAGETDTQYF. CDR3 in DNA: TGTGCCAGCAGCCAGGTCGTAGCGGGGGAAACAGATACGCAGTATTTT.

J is TRBJ1-1 and V is TRBV20-1; D possibly corresponds to TRBD1 (6 bases). The CDR3 consists of 12 residues. From germline, CDR1 is DFQATT and CDR2 SNEGSKA (reference sequence). Trimming left V 6 bases short and J 8 bases short, with 16 bases between. DNA of the CDR3: TGCAGTGCAAAACAGGGCACCTTGGAAGCTTTCTTT. This sequence encodes CSAKQGTLEAFF.

Remarks on this clonotype: This may arise from a read error, as a much more abundant clone is one base away. The V gene is TRBV7-8, the J gene TRBJ1-6; TRBD1 might be the D (5 bases). The CDR3 is 14 amino acids. V lost 1 base and J lost 9, with 10 bases in between. Looked up from germline, CDR1 is SGHVS and CDR2 is FQNEAQ. The CDR3 loop reads CASSLGGVVSPLHF. The CDR3 DNA reads as TGTGCCAGCAGCTTAGGAGGGGTGGTTTCACCCCTCCACTTT.

This clonotype was seen ten or more times. CDR3 in amino acids: CASSLGQGTGTEAFF. The CDR3 DNA is TGTGCCAGCAGTTTGGGTCAGGGCACTGGAACTGAAGCTTTCTTT. The chain employs TRBV12-3 or TRBV12-4 and TRBJ1-1; tentatively, D is TRBD1 (5 bases). V lost 3 bases and J lost 5, with 16 bases in between. The CDR3 has 15 amino acids.

In its sample, this clonotype was seen many times. This chain uses TRBV20-1 with TRBJ2-1; perhaps D is TRBD1 or TRBD2 (6 bases each). There are 12 residues in the CDR3. The ends were cut back, 7 bases at V and 7 bases at J, with 14 bases in the middle. Germline V CDR1 and CDR2: DFQATT, SNEGSKA (reference sequence). The CDR3 DNA reads as TGCAGTGTTAGGGGGGTTATTAATGAGCAGTTCTTC. It translates to CSVRGVINEQFF.

The gene calls are TRBV25-1 and TRBJ2-2, with no clear D. Germline V gene data show CDR1 as MGHDK and CDR2 as SYGVNS. The CDR3 is 16 residues long. The V and J ends lost 3 bases and 2 bases respectively, with 13 bases between them. This chain's CDR3 is CASSDFRGVNTGELFF. The CDR3 region has the DNA TGTGCCAGCAGTGACTTCCGCGGAGTAAACACCGGGGAGCTGTTTTTT.

V usage is TRBV20-1 and J usage is TRBJ2-5; D is uncertain. Germline CDR1 is DFQATT and CDR2 is SNEGSKA (reference sequence). With 6 bases removed from V and 1 base from J, the gap between germline ends came to 15 bases. The CDR3 totals 14 residues. The CDR3 coding sequence is TGCAGTGCCCCCGAGGCGACCTTCCAAGAGACCCAGTACTTC. Translation gives CSAPEATFQETQYF.

The rearrangement links TRBV10-3 to TRBJ1-2; D unclear. CDR3 length: 11 amino acids. The V gene's germline CDR1 is ENHRY and CDR2 SYGVKD. V lost 10 bases, J lost 6 bases, and 12 bases lay in between. The CDR3 protein is CATRRTNGYTF. The CDR3 nucleotides are TGTGCCACCCGACGTACAAATGGCTACACCTTC.

The chain recombines TRBV20-1 with TRBJ1-2; no clear D gene. The CDR3 runs to 14 residues. Germline values: CDR1 DFQATT, CDR2 SNEGSKA (reference sequence). The V gene lost 0 bases and the J gene lost 1 base, with 9 bases spanning the gap. CDR3 in amino acids: CSARDKGGNYGYTF. The CDR3 nucleotides are TGCAGTGCTAGAGATAAGGGCGGTAACTATGGCTACACCTTC.

This clonotype showed up just a few times. The CDR3 nucleotides are TGCAGTGCTAGAGATATAGGGGCAGGGGTATGGACCGGGGAGCTGTTTTTT. This encodes CSARDIGAGVWTGELFF. This chain uses TRBV20-1 with TRBJ2-2, with TRBD1 as a possible D gene (6 bases). Deletions cut 0 bases from V and 5 bases from J, with 19 bases between. Germline V lookup: CDR1 DFQATT, CDR2 SNEGSKA (reference sequence). The CDR3 has 17 residues.

The chain uses TRBV28 and TRBJ2-1, with 10 bases that match TRBD2. V lost 1 base, J lost 4 bases, and 10 bases stayed unmatched. The CDR3 runs 18 residues. In germline, CDR1 is MDHEN, CDR2 SYDVKM. The CDR3 DNA reads as TGTGCCAGCAGTTTATACCCGAAAAGTAGCGGGGGGTACAATGAGCAGTTCTTC. Translating it yields CASSLYPKSSGGYNEQFF.

This clonotype was detected only a few times. The chain joins TRBV7-9 to TRBJ2-5, with D perhaps matching TRBD2 (6 bases). CDR3 size: 14 residues. Per the germline V gene, CDR1 is SEHNR and CDR2 is FQNEAQ (reference sequence). V lost 5 bases and J 5 bases, leaving 15 bases between the germline ends. CDR3 in amino acids: CASSPPGRGETQYF. For the CDR3, the DNA is TGTGCCAGCAGCCCACCAGGTCGGGGGGAGACCCAGTACTTC. Full variable domain (missing parts from reference TRBV7-9 and TRBJ2-5): DTGVSQNPRHKITKRGQNVTFRCDPISEHNRLYWYRQTLGQGPEFLTYFQNEAQLEKSRLLSDRFSAERPKGSFSTLEIQRTEQGDSAMYLCASSPPGRGETQYFGPGTRLLVL.

This clonotype was counted ten times or more. V gene TRBV7-6 combines with J gene TRBJ1-1; 8 bases match TRBD1. Germline trimming cut 5 bases from V and 3 bases from J; bases unmatched to any gene: 8. CDR3 length: 15 residues. Germline assignment: CDR1 SGHVS and CDR2 FNYEAQ. The chain's CDR3 is CASSLWTGRDTEAFF. The CDR3 DNA is TGTGCCAGCAGCCTCTGGACAGGGAGGGACACTGAAGCTTTCTTT.

The V and J genes are TRBV4-2 and TRBJ1-2; the D is unclear. This CDR3 region has 14 residues. From germline, CDR1 is LGHNA and CDR2 YNFKEQ. V dropped 4 bases and J dropped 4 bases, with 13 bases sitting between them. In DNA form, the CDR3 reads TGTGCCAGCAGCCCTACGATAGGACTCTATGGCTACACCTTC. This encodes CASSPTIGLYGYTF.

This clonotype has a handful of counts. CDR3 nucleotides: TGTGCCAGCAGGCGGGGGGCAGGGCCGGGGAATGAGCAGTTCTTC. This codes for CASRRGAGPGNEQFF. V and J are TRBV12-3 or TRBV12-4 and TRBJ2-1; 8 positions match TRBD2. J was trimmed by 7 bases and V by 6 bases; bases with no gene match: 11. The CDR3 runs to 15 residues.

DNA of the CDR3: TGTGCCAGCAGTTTGAGCAGGGATTATCAGCCCCAGCATTTT. Its protein product is CASSLSRDYQPQHF. The chain recombines TRBV28 with TRBJ1-5, with D possibly matching TRBD1 (5 bases). Trimming took 3 bases from V and 5 from J, leaving 11 bases between them. Germline-derived CDR1 and CDR2 are MDHEN and SYDVKM. The CDR3 sequence is 14 residues long.

This rearrangement joins TRBV5-1 to TRBJ1-1; weak D call: TRBD1 (5 bases). CDR1 SGHRS and CDR2 YFSETQ come from the germline V gene. This CDR3 has 10 residues. With 8 bases removed from V and 6 bases from J, the gap between germline ends came to 8 bases. The CDR3 sequence: CARDSPEAFF. DNA of the CDR3: TGCGCCAGAGACAGCCCTGAAGCTTTCTTT.

V usage is TRBV7-6 and J usage is TRBJ2-2; D call uncertain. V dropped 5 bases and J dropped 1 base, with 14 bases sitting between them. CDR1 SGHVS and CDR2 FNYEAQ come from the germline V gene. The CDR3 sequence is 16 residues long. CDR3 sequence: CASSKGARLNTGELFF. CDR3 nucleotides: TGTGCCAGCAGCAAAGGTGCCAGATTGAACACCGGGGAGCTGTTTTTT.

The chain carries TRBV12-3 or TRBV12-4 and TRBJ2-7; TRBD1 agrees at 7 bases. This CDR3 spans 15 amino acids. V lost 3 bases and J lost 6; bases outside the gene matches: 11. The DNA for the CDR3 is TGTGCCAGCAGTTTGGGTAGAAGGGGGCGCTTCGAGCAGTACGTC. Protein product: CASSLGRRGRFEQYV.

This sequence joins TRBV6-2 or TRBV6-3 and TRBJ2-2, with D unclear. The V gene lost 8 bases and the J gene lost 2 bases, with 18 bases spanning the gap. The CDR3 contains 16 residues. Per the germline V gene, CDR1 is MNHEY and CDR2 is SVGEGT. CDR3 sequence (DNA): TGTGCCAGCCACAACCCGATAGGGCGCAACACCGGGGAGCTGTTTTTT. Its protein product is CASHNPIGRNTGELFF.

This clonotype has ten or more counts. The J gene is TRBJ2-3, the V gene TRBV7-6, with 8 bases fitting TRBD2. CDR1 and CDR2 from the germline V gene are SGHVS and FNYEAQ. The CDR3 is 15 residues long. The trim removed 1 base at V and 4 bases at J, leaving 4 bases unmatched. The CDR3 is CASSLDGGASDTQYF. The CDR3 DNA reads TGTGCCAGCAGCTTAGACGGGGGGGCGTCAGATACGCAGTATTTT.

The V gene is TRBV6-5, the J gene TRBJ2-5, with a tentative D call TRBD1 (6 bases). This CDR3 has 15 residues. Per the germline V gene, CDR1 is MNHEY and CDR2 is SVGAGI. Trimming cost V 0 bases and J 1 base, with 9 bases left between them. CDR3: CASSYSLGAQETQYF. CDR3 DNA sequence: TGTGCCAGCAGTTACTCGCTGGGGGCCCAAGAGACCCAGTACTTC.

The gene calls are TRBV12-3 or TRBV12-4 and TRBJ2-7; the D is unclear. CDR3 length equals 13 residues. Trimming stripped 5 bases from V and 7 bases from J, with 15 bases between. The CDR3 DNA reads as TGTGCCAGCAGTCCAGCCCGGGCTCGGGAGCAGTACGTC. It encodes CASSPARAREQYV.

The V gene is TRBV2, the J gene TRBJ1-2; no definite D call. Trimming took 3 bases from V and 1 from J, leaving 9 bases between them. Per the germline V gene, CDR1 is SNHLY and CDR2 is FYNNEI. This CDR3 is built from 14 residues. CDR3 loop: CASSEVQHNYGYTF. For the CDR3, the DNA is TGTGCCAGCAGTGAGGTACAGCATAACTATGGCTACACCTTC.

This clonotype has ten or more counts. The rearrangement uses TRBV28 and TRBJ2-7, with 7 bases lining up with TRBD1. The V gene end was trimmed by 1 base and the J gene end by 3 bases; junction bases not matched to a gene: 3. The CDR3 covers 14 residues. Germline loops: CDR1 MDHEN, CDR2 SYDVKM. The CDR3 here is CASSLSDRSYEQYV. CDR3 bases: TGTGCCAGCAGTTTATCGGACAGGAGCTACGAGCAGTACGTC.